Presented here are 5 T cell receptor beta chains from one specimen sequenced in a study of blood T cell repertoires in COVID-19. The table came from immunoSEQ multiplex PCR; TCRdb's copy has only in-frame clones and leaves some out. The table shows hundreds of thousands of clones, with roughly 91% occurring only once. Material for sequencing was peripheral blood. Receptors were obtained from a woman in her thirties or forties who had recovered from COVID-19.

This clone was counted once. The junction does not match germline at one end; this may be a read error. Other nucleotide sequences from this sample produce the same CDR3. V is TRBV7-7 and J is TRBJ2-1; D ambiguous. This CDR3 comprises 15 residues. Germline CDR1 SSHAT, CDR2 FNYEAQ (reference sequence). The CDR3 loop reads CASSLGPSSYNEQFF. CDR3 DNA sequence: TGTGCTAGCAGCTTAGGGCCCTCCTCCTACAATGAGCAGTTCTTC.

The genes are TRBV3-1 (or the pseudogene TRBV3-2) and TRBJ2-7, with 9 bases aligning to TRBD2. This CDR3 contains 17 residues. Per the germline V gene, CDR1 is LGHDT and CDR2 is YNNKEL (reference sequence). With V trimmed by 3 bases and J by 7 bases, 16 bases remained unmatched. The CDR3 loop is CASSQGLAGWVGVEQYF. The CDR3 nucleotides are TGTGCCAGCAGCCAGGGCCTAGCGGGATGGGTTGGGGTGGAGCAGTACTTC.

V usage is TRBV19 and J usage is TRBJ2-4, with TRBD2 identical over 16 bases. The CDR3 is 20 residues long. Germline values: CDR1 LNHDA, CDR2 SQIVND (reference sequence). V trimming: 4 bases; J trimming: 1 base; junction bases outside the gene matches: 10. Here the CDR3 DNA reads TGTGCCAGTAGTACTCTCGGGACTAGCGGGAGGGCCGGGGCCAAAAACATTCAGTACTTC. Encoded protein: CASSTLGTSGRAGAKNIQYF. The whole variable domain, remainder taken from reference TRBV19 and TRBJ2-4, is DGGITQSPKYLFRKEGQNVTLSCEQNLNHDAMYWYRQDPGQGLRLIYYSQIVNDFQKGDIAEGYSVSREKKESFPLTVTSAQKNPTAFYLCASSTLGTSGRAGAKNIQYFGAGTRLSVL.

This CDR3 is CASSLGGGRTDTQYF. The CDR3 bases are TGCGCCAGCAGCTTGGGGGGCGGGAGAACAGATACGCAGTATTTT. The chain is built from TRBV5-1 and TRBJ2-3, with TRBD2 matching over 7 bases. Germline loops: CDR1 SGHRS, CDR2 YFSETQ. CDR3 length: 15 amino acids. Trimming at V came to 0 bases and at J to 3 bases, leaving 4 bases not matched to a gene. Supplemented by reference TRBV5-1 and TRBJ2-3, the full variable domain reads KAGVTQTPRYLIKTRGQQVTLSCSPISGHRSVSWYQQTPGQGLQFLFEYFSETQRNKGNFPGRFSGRQFSNSRSEMNVSTLELGDSALYLCASSLGGGRTDTQYFGPGTRLTVL.

Concerning this clone: The junction and the germline gene differ at one end; a read error may be behind it. The V gene is TRBV7-9, the J gene TRBJ2-1; unclear D gene. Germline CDR1 is SEHNR and CDR2 is FQNEAQ (reference sequence). This CDR3 is built from 12 residues. This chain's CDR3 is CASSPSYDEQFF. CDR3 in DNA: TGTGCCAGCAGCCCATCCTACGATGAGCAGTTCTTC.